These T cell receptor beta chains were read from a single sample in a study of CD4 and CD8 cells across lung adenocarcinoma regions. One entry per CDR3 protein, called by TCRdb with MiXCR from the PCR reads. The sample has tens of thousands of distinct CDR3 sequences, almost 50% seen once. The sequencing sample was made of CD8+ T cells from the center of a lung tumor. All receptors come from a male donor with lung adenocarcinoma. The CD4 and CD8 labels of this study may be unreliable. CDR3s include the opening cysteine and the closing phenylalanine or tryptophan. Fields, in order: D gene, clone size, V gene, J gene, CDR3 DNA, CDR3 protein. A D gene is named only where the DNA matches it firmly. Not all rows give a size; the values are once, few, many and, for expanded clones, a class.

d_gene: .; abundance: .; v_gene: TRBV27; j_gene: TRBJ2-4; CDR3nt: TGTGCCAGGAGCCGGGGAGGCAAAAACACGCAGTATTTC; CDR3aa: CARSRGGKNTQYF
d_gene: .; abundance: many; v_gene: TRBV12-3/TRBV12-4; j_gene: TRBJ2-5; CDR3nt: TGTGCCAGCAGTCCTCCGGGGCTGCCAGAGACCCAGTACTTC; CDR3aa: CASSPPGLPETQYF
d_gene: TRBD2; abundance: medium-sized; v_gene: TRBV10-3; j_gene: TRBJ2-1; CDR3nt: TGTGCCATCAGTGAAAAAGCGGGGGGAAACAATGAGCAGTTCTTC; CDR3aa: CAISEKAGGNNEQFF
d_gene: TRBD2; abundance: .; v_gene: TRBV18; j_gene: TRBJ2-3; CDR3nt: TGTGCCAGCTCACCAGTGGGCGGGAGGGCCGTAGATACGCAGTATTTT; CDR3aa: CASSPVGGRAVDTQYF
d_gene: .; abundance: .; v_gene: TRBV12-3/TRBV12-4; j_gene: TRBJ2-1; CDR3nt: TGTGCCAGCAGTTTTCAGGGTACTGAGCAGTTCTTC; CDR3aa: CASSFQGTEQFF
d_gene: TRBD1; abundance: .; v_gene: TRBV27; j_gene: TRBJ2-1; CDR3nt: TGTGCCATTAGGCAGGGGGATGAGCAGTTTTTT; CDR3aa: CAIRQGDEQFF
d_gene: TRBD1; abundance: .; v_gene: TRBV6-1; j_gene: TRBJ2-4; CDR3nt: TGTGCCAGCAGGGAAACAGGGGGCGCTGCCAAAAACATTCAGTACTTC; CDR3aa: CASRETGGAAKNIQYF
d_gene: .; abundance: .; v_gene: TRBV3-1; j_gene: TRBJ2-5; CDR3nt: TGTGCCAGCAGCCTAAGGACAGTCGATGAGACCCAGTACTTC; CDR3aa: CASSLRTVDETQYF
d_gene: .; abundance: many; v_gene: TRBV6-1; j_gene: TRBJ1-2; CDR3nt: TGTGCCAGCAGAAGACCCAAGCCTAACTATGGCTACACCTTC; CDR3aa: CASRRPKPNYGYTF
d_gene: TRBD1; abundance: few; v_gene: TRBV6-1; j_gene: TRBJ2-3; CDR3nt: TGTGCCAGCAGGGGGACAGGGGATGAACTTTGGGATACGCAGTATTTT; CDR3aa: CASRGTGDELWDTQYF
d_gene: .; abundance: few; v_gene: TRBV7-9; j_gene: TRBJ2-3; CDR3nt: TGTGCCAGCAGTTTTAGCACAGATACGCAGTATTTT; CDR3aa: CASSFSTDTQYF
d_gene: TRBD1; abundance: many; v_gene: TRBV6-1; j_gene: TRBJ1-3; CDR3nt: TGTGCCAGCGGCGATCGGGACAGGGGAAACACCATATATTTT; CDR3aa: CASGDRDRGNTIYF
d_gene: .; abundance: .; v_gene: TRBV11-3; j_gene: TRBJ2-5; CDR3nt: TGTGCCAGCACCCCTAGGGGAGAACAAGAGACCCAGTACTTC; CDR3aa: CASTPRGEQETQYF
d_gene: .; abundance: .; v_gene: TRBV10-1; j_gene: TRBJ2-7; CDR3nt: TGCGCCAGCGGGGGGATAGGGGGAGGAGCCCCAGATACGCAGTACTTC; CDR3aa: CASGGIGGGAPDTQYF
d_gene: TRBD1; abundance: once; v_gene: TRBV5-1; j_gene: TRBJ2-1; CDR3nt: TGCGCCAGCAGCTTGGGAACCGGGACAGGGATGGATGAGCAGTTCTTC; CDR3aa: CASSLGTGTGMDEQFF
d_gene: TRBD2; abundance: few; v_gene: TRBV6-1; j_gene: TRBJ2-1; CDR3nt: TGTGCCAGCAGTCAGACTAGCGCGGAGCAGTTCTTC; CDR3aa: CASSQTSAEQFF
d_gene: .; abundance: .; v_gene: TRBV6-5; j_gene: TRBJ1-3; CDR3nt: TGTGCCAGCAGTTACACGAATCGACTATTAGGCCCTGGAAACACCATATATTTT; CDR3aa: CASSYTNRLLGPGNTIYF
d_gene: TRBD1; abundance: .; v_gene: TRBV7-7; j_gene: TRBJ2-5; CDR3nt: TGTGCTAGCAGCATTAAAAGACAGGGTCGAGAGACCCAGTACTTC; CDR3aa: CASSIKRQGRETQYF
d_gene: TRBD1; abundance: .; v_gene: TRBV6-5; j_gene: TRBJ1-1; CDR3nt: TGTGCCAGCAGTTACAGTTCCACAGGGGGGAGGATGGCTTTCTTT; CDR3aa: CASSYSSTGGRMAFF
d_gene: .; abundance: many; v_gene: TRBV6-5; j_gene: TRBJ1-2; CDR3nt: TGTGCCAGCAGTTACTTGGGGAGGGAGAACTATGGCTACACCTTC; CDR3aa: CASSYLGRENYGYTF
d_gene: .; abundance: .; v_gene: TRBV11-3; j_gene: TRBJ2-5; CDR3nt: TGTGCCAGCAGCTTAAATGTTCAAGAGACCCAGTACTTC; CDR3aa: CASSLNVQETQYF
d_gene: .; abundance: .; v_gene: TRBV4-2; j_gene: TRBJ2-2; CDR3nt: TGTGCCAGCAGCCAAGAGTCTACACGGGGCGGCGGGGAGCTGTTTTTT; CDR3aa: CASSQESTRGGGELFF
d_gene: .; abundance: medium-sized; v_gene: TRBV27; j_gene: TRBJ2-5; CDR3nt: TGTGCCAGCAGTTCCCTTGGGACAAACCAAGAGACCCAGTACTTC; CDR3aa: CASSSLGTNQETQYF
d_gene: .; abundance: many; v_gene: TRBV4-1; j_gene: TRBJ2-1; CDR3nt: TGCGCCAGCAGCCCCCAAATGGGCTTGAGAAATGAGCAGTTCTTC; CDR3aa: CASSPQMGLRNEQFF
d_gene: .; abundance: .; v_gene: TRBV6-1; j_gene: TRBJ2-4; CDR3nt: TGTGCCAGCAGTGTCGCGGGGATGGGGGCCAAGGACATGCAGTACTTT; CDR3aa: CASSVAGMGAKDMQYF
d_gene: .; abundance: many; v_gene: TRBV7-6; j_gene: TRBJ2-1; CDR3nt: TGTGCCAGCAGACGGGCGGATGAGCAGTTCTTC; CDR3aa: CASRRADEQFF
d_gene: .; abundance: .; v_gene: TRBV6-5; j_gene: TRBJ1-1; CDR3nt: TGTGCCAGCAGTTACGGGGAGGGCAGGGGATACACTGAAGCTTTCTTT; CDR3aa: CASSYGEGRGYTEAFF
d_gene: .; abundance: .; v_gene: TRBV6-1; j_gene: TRBJ2-5; CDR3nt: TGTGCGGGCAGAGGGGCGGGTGTGCGAGATACCCAGTACTTC; CDR3aa: CAGRGAGVRDTQYF
d_gene: .; abundance: many; v_gene: TRBV6-5; j_gene: TRBJ1-4; CDR3nt: TGTGCCAGCAGTCACCGGGGGTGGTGGGCTAATGAAAAACTGTTTTTT; CDR3aa: CASSHRGWWANEKLFF
d_gene: .; abundance: .; v_gene: TRBV6-1; j_gene: TRBJ2-4; CDR3nt: TGTGCCAGCAGTCCGGGGGTGGGGGCCCAAGACATTCAGTACTTC; CDR3aa: CASSPGVGAQDIQYF
d_gene: .; abundance: once; v_gene: TRBV10-3; j_gene: TRBJ1-2; CDR3nt: TGTGCCATCAGTGAGTCCTACGAGTCCTATGGCTACACCTTC; CDR3aa: CAISESYESYGYTF